The 22 T cell receptor beta chains below were found in one sample sequenced in a study of CD8 T cells in Susac syndrome. Reverse transcription of about 0.5 to 1 ug RNA used random hexamers. TCRdb reanalysed the immunoSEQ multiplex PCR reads using MiXCR and keeps one entry per CDR3 protein. The table has about 90,000 distinct CDR3 sequences, 85% to 95% seen once. The specimen was CD8+ T cells from PBMCs. The receptors come from a human donor in good health.

This chain joins TRBV9 and TRBJ1-2; D is uncertain. The CDR3 contains 15 residues. The germline CDR1 and CDR2 sequences are SGDLS and YYNGEE. The V gene lost 0 bases and the J gene lost 0 bases, with 9 bases spanning the gap. The CDR3 spells CASSVATVANYGYTF. The CDR3, as DNA: TGTGCCAGCAGCGTAGCTACCGTCGCTAACTATGGCTACACCTTC.

The gene calls are TRBV6-5 and TRBJ1-2, with D uncertain. The V end was cut by 6 bases, the J end by 0 bases, with 11 bases between. CDR3 length: 14 residues. CDR1 is MNHEY and CDR2 is SVGAGI in the germline V gene. CDR3 protein: CASSPHPTNYGYTF. CDR3 DNA sequence: TGTGCCAGCAGCCCCCACCCAACTAACTATGGCTACACCTTC.

Only one count was recorded for this clonotype. The chain employs TRBV29-1 and TRBJ2-7; 7 nucleotides agree with TRBD1. The CDR3 runs 11 residues. Germline values: CDR1 SQVTM, CDR2 ANQGSEA. Trimming removed 7 bases from V and 3 bases from J; junction bases left unmatched: 3. The CDR3 DNA reads as TGCAGCGCCGGGACAGACTACGAGCAGTACTTC. The encoded protein is CSAGTDYEQYF.

The rearrangement links TRBV7-3 to TRBJ2-7; D possibly corresponds to TRBD1 (5 bases). The ends were cut back, 5 bases at V and 5 bases at J, with 13 bases in the middle. This CDR3 region has 13 residues. Germline V gene lookup returns CDR1 SGHTA and CDR2 FQGTGA. The DNA of the CDR3 is TGTGCCAGCAGCCTGACAGCCAGGGACGAGCAGTACTTC. This sequence encodes CASSLTARDEQYF.

The chain recombines TRBV12-3 or TRBV12-4 with TRBJ2-5; unclear D gene. Trimming shortened V by 6 bases and J by 4 bases, and 6 bases separated the two germline ends. The CDR3 loop spans 11 amino acids. The CDR3 DNA reads TGTGCCAGCAGGGGCCCAGAGACCCAGTACTTC. Its protein product is CASRGPETQYF.

This chain uses TRBV6-5 with TRBJ1-2, with 8 bases identical to TRBD1. Germline CDR1 reads MNHEY; CDR2 reads SVGAGI. V gave up 7 bases and J gave up 8 bases; unmatched junction bases: 9. This CDR3 has 13 residues. Here the CDR3 DNA reads TGTGCCAGCACCCCGGACAGGGAATTAGGCTACACCTTC. It specifies CASTPDRELGYTF.

This clonotype occurred once. This chain connects TRBV19 to TRBJ2-1; D may be TRBD2 (5 bases). Deletions cut 6 bases from V and 0 bases from J, with 9 bases between. CDR3 size: 14 residues. Germline V lookup: CDR1 LNHDA, CDR2 SQIVND (reference sequence). CDR3 bases: TGTGCCAGTAGGGACTTGTTCTCCTACAATGAGCAGTTCTTC. It specifies CASRDLFSYNEQFF.

The chain uses TRBV3-1 and TRBJ1-4; D remains ambiguous. Germline V gives CDR1 LGHDT, CDR2 YNNKEL (reference sequence). The V end was cut by 3 bases, the J end by 0 bases, with 8 bases between. The CDR3 is 15 amino acids. CDR3 nucleotides: TGTGCCAGCAGCCACCCAGCATCAACTAATGAAAAACTGTTTTTT. It is translated as CASSHPASTNEKLFF.

The chain links TRBV6-5 to TRBJ1-2; no clear D. Germline loops: CDR1 MNHEY, CDR2 SVGAGI. The CDR3 contains 14 residues. V was cut by 2 bases and J by 8 bases, with 15 bases left in between. For the CDR3, the DNA is TGTGCCAGCAGTTACCAAGGAGGGAGTGCCGGCTACACCTTC. It translates to CASSYQGGSAGYTF.

This clonotype has only one observation. The V and J genes are TRBV4-1 and TRBJ2-3, with D unresolved. Germline loops: CDR1 MGHRA, CDR2 YSYEKL. This CDR3 is 15 amino acids long. Trimming took 4 bases from V and 4 from J, leaving 15 bases between them. CDR3 sequence reads: CASSPRTLMADTQYF. The CDR3 DNA follows: TGCGCCAGCAGCCCGAGAACTCTCATGGCAGATACGCAGTATTTT.

The chain joins TRBV12-3 or TRBV12-4 to TRBJ2-7; tentatively, D is TRBD1 (6 bases). Trimming cost V 3 bases and J 0 bases, with 9 bases left between them. The CDR3 consists of 14 residues. In DNA form, the CDR3 reads TGTGCCAGCAGTTTTTGGGACAACTCCTACGAGCAGTACTTC. Encoded protein: CASSFWDNSYEQYF.

The V and J genes are TRBV27 and TRBJ2-4; D unclear. Trimming stripped 0 bases from V and 2 bases from J, with 8 bases between. Germline loops: CDR1 MNHEY, CDR2 SMNVEV (reference sequence). This CDR3 region has 15 residues. DNA of the CDR3: TGTGCCAGCAGTTTATCAGGCAGCACCAAAAACATTCAGTACTTC. Amino acid sequence: CASSLSGSTKNIQYF.

The genes are TRBV12-3 or TRBV12-4 and TRBJ2-7; D ambiguous. V lost 7 bases and J lost 1, with 17 bases in between. The CDR3 runs to 15 residues. The CDR3 bases are TGTGCCAGCACTAACAGTCGGTCCTTGTCCTACGAGCAGTACTTC. Protein sequence: CASTNSRSLSYEQYF.

V and J are TRBV29-1 and TRBJ2-7; 7 bases line up with TRBD1. Germline V CDR1 and CDR2: SQVTM, ANQGSEA. The CDR3 is 12 residues long. V was pared by 3 bases and J by 2 bases, with 1 base of the junction left unmatched. In DNA form, the CDR3 reads TGCAGCGTTGAGGGACAGCCCTACGAGCAGTACTTC. Translating it yields CSVEGQPYEQYF.

This chain uses TRBV29-1 with TRBJ1-5; D not resolved. With 4 bases removed from V and 3 bases from J, the gap between germline ends came to 13 bases. Germline-derived CDR1 and CDR2 are SQVTM and ANQGSEA. This CDR3 has 14 amino acids. This CDR3 is CSVGHGSSNQPQHF. CDR3 bases: TGCAGCGTTGGTCACGGATCCTCCAATCAGCCCCAGCATTTT.

The chain joins TRBV5-1 to TRBJ1-1, with a tentative D call TRBD1 (6 bases). CDR1 SGHRS and CDR2 YFSETQ come from the germline V gene. Trimming took off 0 bases at V and 5 bases at J, with 14 bases between the two ends. The CDR3 spans 15 residues. CDR3 nucleotides: TGCGCCAGCAGCTTGGGACCGGACAGTGGGACTGAAGCTTTCTTT. Amino acids: CASSLGPDSGTEAFF.

The chain links TRBV25-1 to TRBJ2-7; 12 bases are shared with TRBD2. Trimming removed 4 bases from V and 2 bases from J; junction bases left unmatched: 3. The CDR3 length is 15 residues. Germline V gene data show CDR1 as MGHDK and CDR2 as SYGVNS. Here the CDR3 reads CASSVSSGGAYEQYF. CDR3 DNA: TGTGCCAGCAGTGTCTCTAGCGGGGGGGCCTACGAGCAGTACTTC.

The chain uses TRBV2 and TRBJ2-4; D perhaps matches TRBD2 (6 bases). The ends were cut back, 4 bases at V and 0 bases at J, with 10 bases in the middle. Germline assignment: CDR1 SNHLY and CDR2 FYNNEI. The CDR3 consists of 15 residues. The CDR3 bases are TGTGCCAGCAGTGGGGGACTTCTAGCCAAAAACATTCAGTACTTC. It specifies CASSGGLLAKNIQYF.

In this sample, this clonotype turned up once. The V call is TRBV6-7, the J call TRBJ2-2; D gene ambiguous. TRBV6-7 is placed among ORFs of uncertain function. The V end was cut by 5 bases, the J end by 6 bases, with 10 bases between. CDR3 length: 13 amino acids. The CDR3 sequence is CASSPTTPGELFF. The CDR3 nucleotides are TGTGCCAGCAGTCCCACCACTCCCGGGGAGCTGTTTTTT.

The table lists this clonotype with a count of one. The V gene is TRBV7-6, the J gene TRBJ2-2; no firm D call. The CDR3 has 13 amino acids. Germline V gives CDR1 SGHVS, CDR2 FNYEAQ. V dropped 3 bases and J dropped 5 bases, with 7 bases sitting between them. The CDR3 sequence is CASSFTETGELFF. CDR3 nucleotides: TGTGCCAGCAGCTTCACAGAAACCGGGGAGCTGTTTTTT.

The CDR3 region has the DNA TGCAGCGTCGTCGGGCCCCTGGGCTCTGGAAACACCATATATTTT. Translated: CSVVGPLGSGNTIYF. The V and J genes are TRBV29-1 and TRBJ1-3; D not certain. CDR1 and CDR2 from the germline V gene are SQVTM and ANQGSEA. This CDR3 contains 15 residues. V was shortened by 6 bases and J by 0 bases, with 15 bases between the two germline ends.

V gene TRBV6-2 or TRBV6-3 combines with J gene TRBJ2-7, with 15 bases identical to TRBD2. J lost 2 bases, V lost 6 bases, and 5 bases had no gene match. The CDR3 loop spans 16 amino acids. CDR1 is MNHEY, CDR2 SVGEGT, per germline. The CDR3 region is CASRPGTSGGTYEQYF. CDR3 coding DNA: TGTGCCAGCAGGCCCGGGACTAGCGGGGGGACCTACGAGCAGTACTTC.